There are a few counts of the clone carrying this T cell receptor beta chain. The target antigen is unknown. This sample is part of a study of T cell responses to AZD1222 COVID-19 vaccine. Study outcomes and limitations: Baseline seropositivity characterized only six or seven AZD1222 recipients. Vaccine-associated CD4 TCRs ranged over spike, dominating at 160-218 and 743-854. The donor cohort was predominantly white British with a female majority, and clonal diversity may have been underestimated. No day 14 peak samples; only post-peak repertoires were characterized.

Germline lookup yields CDR1 SEHNR and CDR2 FQNEAQ (reference sequence). The CDR3 extends over 13 amino acids. V lost 7 bases, J lost 8 bases, and 15 bases lay in between. This table comes from immunoSEQ multiplex PCR, and its TCRdb copy is limited to in-frame clones, with some not included. This sample has 130,000 to 150,000 clones, with 82% found just once. The chain couples TRBV7-9 to TRBJ2-1; D is undetermined. The sample here was peripheral blood, taken on day 0 of MenACWY control vaccination. This clonotype was obtained from an adult in good health. The chain's CDR3 is CASTTFLPDEQFF. Written as DNA, the CDR3 is TGTGCCAGCACCACCTTCCTCCCCGATGAGCAGTTCTTC.